Below, 32 T cell receptor beta chains from the same sample are listed, as sequenced in a study of radiotherapy plus CTLA-4 blockade in lung cancer. Assay: immunoSEQ multiplex PCR; the TCRdb copy retains only in-frame clones and omits some. The sample includes 35,000 to 45,000 clones, about 70% seen only once; the top ten take 20% to 25%. Sequencing used peripheral blood, obtained from a patient treated with radiotherapy plus ipilimumab. The source of these receptors is a human donor with non-small cell lung cancer who had a partial response to radiotherapy plus ipilimumab.

CDR3 nucleotide sequence: TGTGCCAGCAGCCTGGACAGCAGCTCCTACAATGAGCAGTTCTTC. The encoded protein is CASSLDSSSYNEQFF. V gene TRBV27 combines with J gene TRBJ2-1; D is perhaps TRBD1 (6 bases). This CDR3 spans 15 amino acids. In germline, CDR1 is MNHEY, CDR2 SMNVEV (reference sequence). The V end was cut by 6 bases, the J end by 0 bases, with 12 bases between.

This clone was counted between two and nine times. The V and J genes are TRBV5-1 and TRBJ1-1, with unresolved D. The CDR3 has 14 residues. V was pared by 0 bases and J by 5 bases, with 11 bases between. Germline CDR1 reads SGHRS; CDR2 reads YFSETQ. Here the CDR3 DNA reads TGCGCCAGCAGCTTGGGAGGGAGTTGGACTGAAGCTTTCTTT. It encodes CASSLGGSWTEAFF.

The V and J genes are TRBV9 and TRBJ2-3; D is perhaps TRBD2 (6 bases). Per the germline V gene, CDR1 is SGDLS and CDR2 is YYNGEE. Trimming left V 0 bases short and J 10 bases short, with 12 bases between. The CDR3 loop spans 13 amino acids. CDR3 sequence: CASSVAGSGPQYF. The CDR3 DNA follows: TGTGCCAGCAGCGTAGCCGGGAGCGGGCCGCAGTATTTT. Using reference TRBV9 and TRBJ2-3 for the parts outside the CDR3, the full variable domain is DSGVTQTPKHLITATGQRVTLRCSPRSGDLSVYWYQQSLDQGLQFLIQYYNGEERAKGNILERFSAQQFPDLHSELNLSSLELGDSALYFCASSVAGSGPQYFGPGTRLTVL.

The CDR3 loop reads CASRREPAANEQYF. CDR3 bases: TGTGCCAGCAGGCGGGAGCCTGCTGCCAACGAGCAGTACTTC. This sequence joins TRBV6-5 and TRBJ2-7; 7 bases match TRBD2. Unmatched junction bases numbered 10, after V lost 6 bases and J lost 5 bases. Germline CDR1 is MNHEY and CDR2 is SVGAGI. The CDR3 length is 14 residues.

This clone was recorded only once. This chain uses TRBV7-6 with TRBJ2-1, with TRBD2 matching over 12 bases. Germline trimming cut 1 base from V and 9 bases from J; bases unmatched to any gene: 4. The length of the CDR3 is 15 residues. CDR1 is SGHVS and CDR2 is FNYEAQ in the germline V gene. CDR3: CASSLGASGGVEQFF. The CDR3 DNA reads TGTGCCAGCAGCTTAGGGGCTAGCGGGGGGGTTGAGCAGTTCTTC. The full variable domain, its missing parts supplied by reference TRBV7-6 and TRBJ2-1, is GAGVSQSPRYKVTKRGQDVALRCDPISGHVSLYWYRQALGQGPEFLTYFNYEAQQDKSGLPNDRFSAERPEGSISTLTIQRTEQRDSAMYRCASSLGASGGVEQFFGPGTRLTVL.

This clone came up a few times. V gene TRBV13 combines with J gene TRBJ2-7; 7 bases agree with TRBD1. The CDR3 runs 14 residues. V gave up 4 bases and J gave up 0 bases; unmatched junction bases: 3. Per the germline V gene, CDR1 is PRHDT and CDR2 is FYEKMQ (reference sequence). CDR3 amino acids: CASSSRDSSYEQYF. The CDR3 nucleotides read TGTGCCAGCAGCTCCCGGGACAGCTCCTACGAGCAGTACTTC.

This chain links TRBV9 with TRBJ1-1; 7 bases map to TRBD1. V lost 4 bases, J lost 10 bases, and 13 bases stayed unmatched. Germline V lookup: CDR1 SGDLS, CDR2 YYNGEE. This CDR3 contains 14 residues. Written as DNA, the CDR3 is TGTGCCAGCAGCCCAGAACAGGGGCTATTAGGAGCTTTCTTT. It yields the protein CASSPEQGLLGAFF. Full variable domain (missing parts from reference TRBV9 and TRBJ1-1): DSGVTQTPKHLITATGQRVTLRCSPRSGDLSVYWYQQSLDQGLQFLIQYYNGEERAKGNILERFSAQQFPDLHSELNLSSLELGDSALYFCASSPEQGLLGAFFGQGTRLTVV.

The V and J genes are TRBV18 and TRBJ1-3; tentative D call: TRBD1 (5 bases). CDR1 KGHSH and CDR2 LQKENI come from the germline V gene. CDR3 length: 16 residues. V was clipped by 6 bases and J by 0 bases, with 15 bases between them. CDR3 DNA sequence: TGTGCCAGCTCGCTCGCGACAGTAGACTCTGGAAACACCATATATTTT. It encodes CASSLATVDSGNTIYF.

The chain uses TRBV4-1 and TRBJ1-1; 9 bases map to TRBD1. Germline V CDR1 and CDR2: MGHRA, YSYEKL. The CDR3 consists of 15 residues. J lost 4 bases, V lost 5 bases, and 8 bases had no gene match. The CDR3 coding sequence is TGCGCCAGCAGCTCTCGACAGGGGGTGGGCACTGAAGCTTTCTTT. Protein sequence: CASSSRQGVGTEAFF.

The V call is TRBV5-4, the J call TRBJ2-7, with D perhaps matching TRBD1 (5 bases). V was pared by 4 bases and J by 0 bases, with 14 bases between. Per germline, CDR1 SGHNT and CDR2 YYREEE (reference sequence). This CDR3 is built from 15 residues. Here the CDR3 reads CASSGPQVSSYEQYF. In DNA form, the CDR3 reads TGTGCCAGCAGCGGTCCACAGGTAAGCTCCTACGAGCAGTACTTC.

The chain has TRBV6-1 and TRBJ1-1; D not certain. Germline lookup yields CDR1 MNHNS and CDR2 SASEGT. V lost 7 bases to trimming and J lost 2 bases, with 14 bases between them. The CDR3 runs to 14 residues. The CDR3 loop is CASMQLGFNTEAFF. CDR3 bases: TGTGCCAGCATGCAGCTCGGGTTTAACACTGAAGCTTTCTTT.

J is TRBJ1-2 and V is TRBV4-3; TRBD1 agrees at 8 bases. The V gene end was trimmed by 6 bases and the J gene end by 7 bases; junction bases not matched to a gene: 7. The germline gives CDR1 LGHNA, CDR2 YSLEER. This CDR3 comprises 13 residues. Here the CDR3 reads CASRGDRRAGYTF. CDR3 sequence (DNA): TGCGCCAGCAGGGGGGACAGGAGAGCTGGCTACACCTTC.

This clone was counted between two and nine times. The chain recombines TRBV7-9 with TRBJ2-7, with 8 nucleotides matching TRBD1. Germline assignment: CDR1 SEHNR and CDR2 FQNEAQ (reference sequence). V lost 5 bases and J lost 0; bases outside the gene matches: 6. The CDR3 runs to 15 residues. The DNA of the CDR3 is TGTGCCAGCAGCCCTACCCAGGGGGCCTCCTACGAGCAGTACTTC. The encoded protein is CASSPTQGASYEQYF.

This clone has a handful of counts. The chain has TRBV5-4 and TRBJ1-1; possible D gene TRBD1, 5 bases. CDR3 length: 14 residues. V was shortened by 0 bases and J by 9 bases, with 15 bases between the two germline ends. Germline-derived CDR1 and CDR2 are SGHNT and YYREEE (reference sequence). The CDR3, as DNA: TGTGCCAGCAGCTTGGTAGATCAGGGATCCCAAGCTTTCTTT. It is translated as CASSLVDQGSQAFF.

J is TRBJ2-1 and V is TRBV7-2; tentative D call: TRBD1 (6 bases). Germline V gives CDR1 SGHTA, CDR2 FQGNSA. The CDR3 length is 13 residues. Trimming cost V 4 bases and J 8 bases, with 12 bases left between them. The CDR3 DNA sequence: TGTGCCAGCAGCTCGACAGGTAACCATGAGCAGTTCTTC. It is translated as CASSSTGNHEQFF.

The J gene is TRBJ2-4, the V gene TRBV4-3; perhaps TRBD1 as D (5 bases). CDR1 is LGHNA and CDR2 is YSLEER in the germline V gene. CDR3 length: 14 amino acids. V dropped 1 base and J dropped 8 bases, with 12 bases sitting between them. The CDR3 DNA reads TGCGCCAGCAGCCAAGGGCAGGGAAAATACATTCAGTACTTC. Residues: CASSQGQGKYIQYF.

In its sample, this clone was seen a few times. The genes are TRBV11-2 and TRBJ2-5; possible D gene TRBD1, 6 bases. The V gene's germline CDR1 is SGHAT and CDR2 FQNNGV. V lost 5 bases and J 0 bases, leaving 13 bases between the germline ends. This CDR3 is 15 amino acids long. In DNA, the CDR3 is TGTGCCAGCAGCCTTCAAGGGGGATACCAAGAGACCCAGTACTTC. Translated, it gives CASSLQGGYQETQYF.

A few counts support this clone. This chain links TRBV29-1 with TRBJ2-7; D perhaps matches TRBD1 (6 bases). Looked up from germline, CDR1 is SQVTM and CDR2 is ANQGSEA. With 2 bases removed from V and 5 bases from J, the gap between germline ends came to 13 bases. There are 13 residues in the CDR3. The CDR3 loop is CSVEHGGENEQYF. CDR3 DNA sequence: TGCAGCGTTGAACATGGGGGCGAAAACGAGCAGTACTTC.

V usage is TRBV6-5 and J usage is TRBJ2-7; D call uncertain. Trimming shortened V by 5 bases and J by 4 bases, and 12 bases separated the two germline ends. This CDR3 region has 13 residues. Germline V gene data show CDR1 as MNHEY and CDR2 as SVGAGI. The CDR3, as DNA: TGTGCCAGCAGTACACGGGTCCCATACGAGCAGTACTTC. Translating it yields CASSTRVPYEQYF.

The chain joins TRBV5-4 to TRBJ2-1; 8 bases agree with TRBD2. CDR3 size: 16 residues. Germline V gene data show CDR1 as SGHNT and CDR2 as YYREEE (reference sequence). Trimming cost V 0 bases and J 8 bases; bases outside gene matches: 10. The CDR3 nucleotides read TGTGCCAGCAGCTTGGAAGCAGCGGGGGCGGACCATGAGCAGTTCTTC. It encodes CASSLEAAGADHEQFF.

This clone was recorded a few times. This chain joins TRBV4-1 and TRBJ1-6, with 7 bases aligning to TRBD1. The CDR3 spans 15 residues. The V and J ends lost 1 base and 7 bases, in that order; junction bases with no gene match: 4. Germline assignment: CDR1 MGHRA and CDR2 YSYEKL. For the CDR3, the DNA is TGCGCCAGCAGCCAAGGGACAGGTTCGAATTCACCCCTCCACTTT. Encoded protein: CASSQGTGSNSPLHF.

This clone was seen only once. The rearrangement uses TRBV6-1 and TRBJ2-3, with 7 positions matching TRBD2. CDR3 length equals 15 residues. Germline CDR1 is MNHNS and CDR2 is SASEGT. Unmatched junction bases numbered 6, after V lost 4 bases and J lost 2 bases. CDR3 sequence: CASSVRRGFTDTQYF. The CDR3 DNA reads as TGTGCCAGCAGTGTACGGCGGGGGTTCACAGATACGCAGTATTTT.

This sequence joins TRBV10-2 and TRBJ2-4; possibly TRBD2 for D (5 bases). The V end lost 6 bases, the J end lost 0 bases, and 12 bases lay between the germline ends. Germline CDR1 and CDR2: WSHSY and SAAADI. The CDR3 contains 15 residues. The CDR3 DNA follows: TGCGCCAGCAGGCTAGCTCGGGTAGCCAAAAACATTCAGTACTTC. Translating gives CASRLARVAKNIQYF.

In DNA, the CDR3 is TGTGCCAGCAGCGTAGGTAGCATTCAGGAGCAGTTCTTC. Amino acid sequence: CASSVGSIQEQFF. The chain carries TRBV9 and TRBJ2-1, with D unclear. The CDR3 covers 13 residues. Germline values: CDR1 SGDLS, CDR2 YYNGEE. Trimming took 0 bases from V and 10 from J, leaving 11 bases between them.

The rearrangement links TRBV11-2 to TRBJ1-1; tentatively, D is TRBD1 (6 bases). The CDR3 sequence is 14 residues long. V was pared by 2 bases and J by 4 bases, with 11 bases between. Germline assignment: CDR1 SGHAT and CDR2 FQNNGV. The CDR3 region has the DNA TGTGCCAGCAGCTTAATCAGGGGCCGCACTGAAGCTTTCTTT. This sequence encodes CASSLIRGRTEAFF. The complete variable domain, with remaining parts taken from reference TRBV11-2 and TRBJ1-1, reads EAGVAQSPRYKIIEKRQSVAFWCNPISGHATLYWYQQILGQGPKLLIQFQNNGVVDDSQLPKDRFSAERLKGVDSTLKIQPAKLEDSAVYLCASSLIRGRTEAFFGQGTRLTVV.

This clone occurred many times. The chain recombines TRBV18 with TRBJ2-1; D not certain. CDR1 is KGHSH and CDR2 is LQKENI in the germline V gene. V lost 3 bases and J lost 6, with 12 bases in between. This CDR3 is 14 amino acids long. The CDR3 is CASSPQASVNEQFF. The CDR3 coding sequence is TGTGCCAGCTCACCGCAGGCCTCTGTCAATGAGCAGTTCTTC.

This rearrangement joins TRBV4-1 to TRBJ1-6, with 9 bases aligning to TRBD1. Trimming at V came to 1 base and at J to 9 bases, leaving 4 bases not matched to a gene. The CDR3 covers 15 residues. Per germline, CDR1 MGHRA and CDR2 YSYEKL. CDR3 coding DNA: TGCGCCAGCAGCCAAGTCGGGACAGGGCGTTCACCCCTCCACTTT. Residues: CASSQVGTGRSPLHF.

This clone was seen a single time. The V gene is TRBV29-1, the J gene TRBJ1-1; D may be TRBD1 (5 bases). CDR3 size: 12 residues. The V end lost 7 bases, the J end lost 8 bases, and 17 bases lay between the germline ends. Germline-derived CDR1 and CDR2 are SQVTM and ANQGSEA. The CDR3 DNA follows: TGCAGCGCTGTCCGGGGGTCTGCGGAAGCTTTCTTT. Translated: CSAVRGSAEAFF.

The chain employs TRBV6-5 and TRBJ1-5; 8 nucleotides align to TRBD1. CDR3 length: 14 amino acids. Trimming at V came to 5 bases and at J to 6 bases, leaving 6 bases not matched to a gene. Germline V gene lookup returns CDR1 MNHEY and CDR2 SVGAGI. The CDR3 region is CASSADRGGQPQHF. CDR3 in DNA: TGTGCCAGCAGTGCCGACAGGGGAGGTCAGCCCCAGCATTTT.

V gene TRBV2 combines with J gene TRBJ2-4; D not resolved. The length of the CDR3 is 16 residues. V was trimmed by 0 bases and J by 4 bases, leaving 13 bases between them. Looked up from germline, CDR1 is SNHLY and CDR2 is FYNNEI. CDR3 coding DNA: TGTGCCAGCAGTGAAGCCCTAAGAGTTCTTAAAAACATTCAGTACTTC. Translation: CASSEALRVLKNIQYF.

The genes are TRBV6-5 and TRBJ2-7; no clear D gene. Deletions cut 0 bases from V and 3 bases from J, with 12 bases between. Germline CDR1 reads MNHEY; CDR2 reads SVGAGI. This CDR3 region has 15 residues. The CDR3 sequence is CASSYSNPPIYEQYF. CDR3 DNA sequence: TGTGCCAGCAGTTACTCGAACCCCCCTATCTACGAGCAGTACTTC.

The rearrangement links TRBV27 to TRBJ1-4; 7 positions match TRBD1. Germline V gene sequence: CDR1 MNHEY, CDR2 SMNVEV (reference sequence). V was pared by 6 bases and J by 11 bases, with 15 bases of the junction left unmatched. CDR3 length: 15 residues. The CDR3 protein is CASRRGQVEDGKLFF. As DNA, the CDR3 is TGTGCCAGCAGACGTGGACAGGTCGAAGACGGGAAACTGTTTTTT.